This is a list of T cell receptor beta chains from one sample in a study of T cells in Graves' hyperthyroidism and ophthalmopathy. TCRdb reprocessed the multiplex PCR reads via MiXCR and lists one record per CDR3 protein. The sample contains 640,000 or so distinct CDR3 sequences, 14% of which appear only once. Sequenced material: blood. The receptors stem from a woman younger than 30 with Graves' ophthalmopathy. The CDR3 runs from the conserved cysteine through the conserved F or W. Each record gives: clone size, V gene, D gene, J gene, CDR3 DNA, CDR3 protein. A D gene is named only where the DNA matches it firmly. Rows give clone size only sometimes, using once, few, many, or a class for an expanded clone.

size: many
V: TRBV7-2
D: TRBD1
J: TRBJ2-3
DNA: TGTGCCAGCAGCCCCCCGACAGGGTATACGCAGTATTTT
CDR3: CASSPPTGYTQYF

size: many
V: TRBV3-1
D: TRBD1
J: TRBJ1-1
DNA: TGTGCCAGCAGCGGCCGGGACAGGGCCACTGAAGCTTTCTTT
CDR3: CASSGRDRATEAFF

size: NA
V: TRBV13
D: TRBD2
J: TRBJ2-1
DNA: TGTGCCAGCAGCCAAGCGGGAGGTAGCTACAATGAGCAGTTCTTC
CDR3: CASSQAGGSYNEQFF

size: many
V: TRBV7-2
D: NA
J: TRBJ2-2
DNA: TGTGCCAGCAGCTTGAGGGGATCGAACACCGGGGAGCTGTTTTTT
CDR3: CASSLRGSNTGELFF

size: many
V: TRBV7-2
D: NA
J: TRBJ2-4
DNA: TGTGCCTGCAGAGGTGGGGGGCAGAACATTCAGTACTTC
CDR3: CACRGGGQNIQYF

size: many
V: TRBV28
D: NA
J: TRBJ2-7
DNA: TGTGCCAGCAGCACCAGACATCCCACCTACGAGCAGTACTTC
CDR3: CASSTRHPTYEQYF

size: NA
V: TRBV4-1
D: TRBD1
J: TRBJ1-2
DNA: TGCGCCAGCCGGGACAGGGCGTTGACGGGACGGTGGGGCTACACCTTC
CDR3: CASRDRALTGRWGYTF

size: many
V: TRBV11-3
D: TRBD1
J: TRBJ2-1
DNA: TGTGCCAGCAGCTTAGCTCGTCTCGGGACAGGTTTGTACAATGAGCAGTTCTTC
CDR3: CASSLARLGTGLYNEQFF

size: many
V: TRBV29-1
D: NA
J: TRBJ1-1
DNA: TGCAGCGTTGTCGAAGCAGGATCTGAAGCTTTCTTT
CDR3: CSVVEAGSEAFF

size: many
V: TRBV7-9
D: TRBD2
J: TRBJ2-1
DNA: TGTGCCAGCAGCTCACTAGCGGGCCTGGTAAATGAGCAGTTCTTC
CDR3: CASSSLAGLVNEQFF

size: few
V: TRBV12-3/TRBV12-4
D: NA
J: TRBJ2-1
DNA: TGTGCCAGCAGTTTACGCCGGGCAGGGGCCCACAATGAGCAGTTCTTC
CDR3: CASSLRRAGAHNEQFF

size: NA
V: TRBV19
D: NA
J: TRBJ2-2
DNA: TGTGCCAGTAGTACCCACCCTAGCGCCTCCAGGGAGCTGTTTTTT
CDR3: CASSTHPSASRELFF

size: many
V: TRBV7-2
D: NA
J: TRBJ2-1
DNA: TGTGCCAGCAGCTTATTTGCCGGGACTTACTCCGAATACAATGAGCAGTTCTTC
CDR3: CASSLFAGTYSEYNEQFF

size: NA
V: TRBV4-1
D: TRBD2
J: TRBJ2-1
DNA: TGCGCCAGCAGCCAAGAGCGGGGGGGAAGTGATGAGCAGTTCTTC
CDR3: CASSQERGGSDEQFF

size: many
V: TRBV30
D: NA
J: TRBJ1-1
DNA: TGTGCCTGGAGTGCCAACGGCCGGGGGCTGAACACTGAAGCTTTCTTT
CDR3: CAWSANGRGLNTEAFF

size: few
V: TRBV6-1
D: NA
J: TRBJ1-3
DNA: TGTGCCAGCAGCCGACTCGCGAGAAAAGGGAACACCATATATTTT
CDR3: CASSRLARKGNTIYF

size: many
V: TRBV12-3/TRBV12-4
D: NA
J: TRBJ2-7
DNA: TGTGCCAGCAGCGTTATCGGCGAGCAGTACTTC
CDR3: CASSVIGEQYF

size: many
V: TRBV6-5
D: NA
J: TRBJ2-1
DNA: TGTGCCAGCAGTTACTCGACAGGCAATGAGCAGTTCTTC
CDR3: CASSYSTGNEQFF

size: many
V: TRBV27
D: NA
J: TRBJ2-3
DNA: TGTGCCACCTCACCCATGCGGGAACACCCAGATACGCAGTATTTT
CDR3: CATSPMREHPDTQYF

size: many
V: TRBV20-1
D: NA
J: TRBJ1-1
DNA: TGCAGTCTGGGCTTGAACACTGAAGCTTTCTTT
CDR3: CSLGLNTEAFF

size: many
V: TRBV27
D: TRBD1
J: TRBJ2-7
DNA: TGTGCCAGCACATATACAGGGGGGAGTAAGCAGTACTTC
CDR3: CASTYTGGSKQYF

size: few
V: TRBV4-3
D: TRBD2
J: TRBJ2-7
DNA: TGCGCCAGCAGCCAAGATTTCCGCGGGAGGGCCGGGCTCTGGAGATACGAGCAGTACTTC
CDR3: CASSQDFRGRAGLWRYEQYF

size: few
V: TRBV9
D: NA
J: TRBJ2-3
DNA: TGTGCCAGCAGCGTAGAGGTTAGATTAGATACGCAGTATTTT
CDR3: CASSVEVRLDTQYF

size: many
V: TRBV6-5
D: TRBD1
J: TRBJ1-6
DNA: TGTGCCAGCAGTTACTCGTCGGGGACAGGTATTGAAGCCCTCCACTTT
CDR3: CASSYSSGTGIEALHF

size: NA
V: TRBV7-9
D: TRBD1
J: TRBJ1-2
DNA: TGTGCCAGCAGTCGGACAGGGGGGAATGGCTACACCTTC
CDR3: CASSRTGGNGYTF

size: NA
V: TRBV5-4
D: TRBD1
J: TRBJ1-2
DNA: TGTGCCAGCAGCACCCGACAGGGAATCGACTATGGCTACACCTTC
CDR3: CASSTRQGIDYGYTF

size: few
V: TRBV6-4
D: TRBD1
J: TRBJ1-3
DNA: TGTGCCAGCAGTAACTCCTGCCGGGACAGGGGACACCAGTCAAGCTCTGGAAACACCATATATTTT
CDR3: CASSNSCRDRGHQSSSGNTIYF

size: NA
V: TRBV29-1
D: TRBD1
J: TRBJ2-7
DNA: TGCAGCGTCAGGGACAGGGGGCGATCTAACTACGAGCAGTACTTC
CDR3: CSVRDRGRSNYEQYF

size: NA
V: TRBV20-1
D: TRBD2
J: TRBJ2-2
DNA: TGCAGTGCTAGAGTAGGCGGGAGCGGTGTCGGGGAGCTGTTTTTT
CDR3: CSARVGGSGVGELFF

size: many
V: TRBV9
D: NA
J: TRBJ1-1
DNA: TGTGCCAGCAGCGTAGAGGCAGAAATGAACACTGAAGCTTTCTTT
CDR3: CASSVEAEMNTEAFF

size: NA
V: TRBV4-1
D: NA
J: TRBJ1-2
DNA: TGCGCCAGCAGCCAAAGACAAGCTAGAGCAGGCGACCTACTTAACTATGGCTACACCTTC
CDR3: CASSQRQARAGDLLNYGYTF

size: NA
V: TRBV4-2
D: NA
J: TRBJ2-7
DNA: TGTGCCAGCCGTGACCTACAGGGACGGTACGCCTACGAGCAGTACTTC
CDR3: CASRDLQGRYAYEQYF

size: few
V: TRBV7-8
D: TRBD2
J: TRBJ2-1
DNA: TGTGCCAGCGGCTCCGGGACTAGGGGTGATGAGCAGTTCTTC
CDR3: CASGSGTRGDEQFF

size: many
V: TRBV19
D: NA
J: TRBJ2-5
DNA: TGTGCCAGTAGTATAGAAGAGACCCAGTACTTC
CDR3: CASSIEETQYF

size: NA
V: TRBV9
D: NA
J: TRBJ1-2
DNA: TGTGCCAGCAGCGTCGACGACACTTTCTATGGCTACACCTTC
CDR3: CASSVDDTFYGYTF

size: many
V: TRBV30
D: NA
J: TRBJ2-1
DNA: TGTGCCTGGAGGAGGGTTTACAATGAGCAGTTCTTC
CDR3: CAWRRVYNEQFF

size: NA
V: TRBV28
D: TRBD2
J: TRBJ2-1
DNA: TGTGCCAACAGCCTCGGACTAGCGGGCTACAATGAGCAGTTCTTC
CDR3: CANSLGLAGYNEQFF

size: many
V: TRBV6-5
D: NA
J: TRBJ1-1
DNA: TGTGCCAGCAGTTACTCTGGGGGAGGTGTCACTGAAGCTTTCTTT
CDR3: CASSYSGGGVTEAFF

size: NA
V: TRBV7-2
D: TRBD1
J: TRBJ1-6
DNA: TGTGCCAGCAGCTTACGCTTGATCGGACGGGACAGGGGGCGCGGAAGAAATTCACCCCTCCACTTT
CDR3: CASSLRLIGRDRGRGRNSPLHF

size: many
V: TRBV11-3
D: TRBD2
J: TRBJ2-1
DNA: TGTGCCAGCAGCCCTAGAGGGACTAGCGGGGTGGATGAGCAGTTCTTC
CDR3: CASSPRGTSGVDEQFF

size: many
V: TRBV11-2
D: NA
J: TRBJ1-1
DNA: TGTGCCAGCGCACGGAGCATGAACACTGAAGCTTTCTTT
CDR3: CASARSMNTEAFF

size: many
V: TRBV2
D: NA
J: TRBJ2-2
DNA: TGTGCCAGCAGTGAAGGGGTTCCCGGGGAGCTGTTTTTT
CDR3: CASSEGVPGELFF

size: many
V: TRBV6-1
D: NA
J: TRBJ2-1
DNA: TGTGCCAGCAGTGACAGGCTTTACAATGAGCAGTTCTTC
CDR3: CASSDRLYNEQFF

size: many
V: TRBV28
D: TRBD2
J: TRBJ2-1
DNA: TGTGCCAGCACCCTCGGGGGACTAGCGGGAGCTAATGAGCAGTTCTTC
CDR3: CASTLGGLAGANEQFF

size: many
V: TRBV28
D: NA
J: TRBJ2-7
DNA: TGTGCCAGCAGTCCCACGGCGTACGAGCAGTACTTC
CDR3: CASSPTAYEQYF

size: NA
V: TRBV19
D: NA
J: TRBJ2-7
DNA: TGTGCCAGTAGTATGGGGGGAAACGAGCAGTACTTC
CDR3: CASSMGGNEQYF

size: many
V: TRBV6-1
D: TRBD2
J: TRBJ2-1
DNA: TGTGCCAGCAAAGGACTAGCGGGAGATATCGATGAGCAGTTCTTC
CDR3: CASKGLAGDIDEQFF

size: NA
V: TRBV13
D: TRBD2
J: TRBJ2-5
DNA: TGTGCCAGCAGCTTAGGCAATCCGGGAGGCCCTCAAGAGACCCAGTACTTC
CDR3: CASSLGNPGGPQETQYF

size: few
V: TRBV20-1
D: NA
J: TRBJ2-3
DNA: TGCAGTGCCGAAGGTGGTGATGGGAGATTGGATACGCAGTATTTT
CDR3: CSAEGGDGRLDTQYF

size: NA
V: TRBV19
D: NA
J: TRBJ2-1
DNA: TGTGCCAGCGGGCCCAACCCCTACAATGAGCAGTTCTTC
CDR3: CASGPNPYNEQFF

size: many
V: TRBV12-3/TRBV12-4
D: NA
J: TRBJ1-3
DNA: TGTGCCAGCAGTTTAGCGATGCTGGGAAACACCATATATTTT
CDR3: CASSLAMLGNTIYF

size: many
V: TRBV19
D: TRBD2
J: TRBJ2-7
DNA: TGTGCCAGCTCCGGGACTAGCGGGACCACCTACGAGCAGTACTTC
CDR3: CASSGTSGTTYEQYF

size: NA
V: TRBV29-1
D: NA
J: TRBJ2-7
DNA: TGCAGCGTTGAAGATCTCAGTGACTCCTACGAGCAGTACTTC
CDR3: CSVEDLSDSYEQYF

size: many
V: TRBV15
D: NA
J: TRBJ1-1
DNA: TGTGCCACCAGCAGGGGACTCGGACGGGACACTGAAGCTTTCTTT
CDR3: CATSRGLGRDTEAFF